Each of the 29 T cell receptor beta chains below was sequenced from the same sample in a study of blood T cell repertoires in COVID-19. Profiling relied on immunoSEQ multiplex PCR, and the TCRdb table lists in-frame clones only, not all of them. Found here are approximately 350,000 clones, about 90% of them singletons; the top ten hold 2.5% to 3%. The sample comprised PBMCs or T cells enriched from blood (not recorded which). The receptors shown here come from a woman between 25 and 40 years old who had recovered from COVID-19.

The rearrangement joins TRBV7-8 to TRBJ2-7; D call uncertain. The V and J ends lost 0 bases and 5 bases respectively, with 5 bases between them. CDR3 size: 12 residues. Germline V gene sequence: CDR1 SGHVS, CDR2 FQNEAQ. The CDR3 loop reads CASSLARHEQYF. The CDR3 DNA sequence: TGTGCCAGCAGCTTAGCGCGGCACGAGCAGTACTTC. Filled out from reference TRBV7-8 and TRBJ2-7, the complete variable domain reads GAGVSQSPRYKVAKRGQDVALRCDPISGHVSLFWYQQALGQGPEFLTYFQNEAQLDKSGLPSDRFFAERPEGSVSTLKIQRTQQEDSAVYLCASSLARHEQYFGPGTRLTVT.

The rearrangement links TRBV21-1 to TRBJ2-7; no DNA check was done on the table's D call, TRBD1. TRBV21-1 corresponds to a pseudogene. This CDR3 spans 12 amino acids. The CDR3 sequence: CASGTGAREQYF. For the CDR3, the DNA is TGTGCCAGCGGGACAGGGGCTCGCGAGCAGTACTTC.

This clone was picked up a small number of times. The chain employs TRBV6-5 and TRBJ1-4; weak D call: TRBD1 (5 bases). The CDR3 contains 14 residues. The V end was cut by 6 bases, the J end by 7 bases, with 15 bases between. Per germline, CDR1 MNHEY and CDR2 SVGAGI. The CDR3 sequence: CASRDQGRGEKLFF. DNA for the CDR3: TGTGCCAGCAGGGACCAGGGAAGGGGTGAAAAACTGTTTTTT.

The genes are TRBV27 and TRBJ2-7, with D hard to call. The CDR3 loop spans 12 amino acids. Trimming stripped 7 bases from V and 1 base from J, with 8 bases between. Germline V gives CDR1 MNHEY, CDR2 SMNVEV (reference sequence). The CDR3 here is CASTGASYEQYF. The CDR3 bases are TGTGCCAGCACCGGAGCTTCCTACGAGCAGTACTTC.

The V gene is TRBV16, the J gene TRBJ2-3; the match to TRBD2 covers 7 bases. The V and J ends lost 0 bases and 1 base, in that order; junction bases with no gene match: 10. There are 18 residues in the CDR3. CDR1 is KGHSY and CDR2 is FQNENV in the germline V gene. The CDR3 here is CASSQSVGSGIRTDTQYF. Written as DNA, the CDR3 is TGTGCCAGCAGCCAATCGGTCGGCAGCGGGATACGCACAGATACGCAGTATTTT.

On this clone itself: This specimen includes other DNA sequences encoding the same CDR3. The chain uses TRBV2 and TRBJ1-5; 9 bases are a match to TRBD1. The germline V gene has CDR1 SNHLY and CDR2 FYNNEI. J gave up 7 bases and V 7 bases, and 5 bases lay outside the gene matches. This CDR3 region has 13 residues. The CDR3 DNA reads TGTGCCAGCACGGGACAGGGTTTACAGCCCCAGCATTTT. It encodes CASTGQGLQPQHF.

This chain joins TRBV5-1 and TRBJ1-5; D ambiguous. This CDR3 has 14 residues. The V gene lost 1 base and the J gene lost 7 bases, with 12 bases spanning the gap. Germline CDR1 reads SGHRS; CDR2 reads YFSETQ. The CDR3 here is CASSLSGDGQPQHF. Here the CDR3 DNA reads TGCGCCAGCAGCTTGTCGGGAGATGGGCAGCCCCAGCATTTT.

The rearrangement joins TRBV6-5 to TRBJ2-3, with 8 bases that match TRBD2. CDR1 and CDR2 from the germline V gene are MNHEY and SVGAGI. The V gene end was trimmed by 2 bases and the J gene end by 2 bases; junction bases not matched to a gene: 3. The CDR3 is made up of 15 amino acids. CDR3 region: CASSYTSGHTDTQYF. CDR3 nucleotide sequence: TGTGCCAGCAGTTACACTAGCGGTCACACAGATACGCAGTATTTT.

The rearrangement uses TRBV6-4 and TRBJ1-2; maybe TRBD1 (5 bases). Germline V gene sequence: CDR1 MRHNA, CDR2 SNTAGT. The CDR3 runs 13 residues. Between the trimmed V and J ends, which lost 3 bases and 8 bases, there was a span of 13 bases. The CDR3 DNA reads as TGTGCCAGCAGTGAATACTCGGGGGGAGGCTACACCTTC. Translation gives CASSEYSGGGYTF.

The rearrangement joins TRBV18 to TRBJ1-1; the D is unclear. Germline CDR1 reads KGHSH; CDR2 reads LQKENI. The CDR3 runs 13 residues. V gave up 3 bases and J gave up 7 bases, with 12 bases separating them. This CDR3 reads CASSPPSKVEAFF. CDR3 nucleotide sequence: TGTGCCAGCTCACCTCCCAGTAAAGTTGAAGCTTTCTTT.

In DNA form, the CDR3 reads TGTGCCAGCAGCCAAGGGACAGGGGAGCGAGGGGCGTATGGCTACACCTTC. Protein sequence: CASSQGTGERGAYGYTF. This chain joins TRBV3-1 (or the pseudogene TRBV3-2) and TRBJ1-2; 9 bases agree with TRBD1. CDR1 LGHDT and CDR2 YNNKEL come from the germline V gene (reference sequence). The length of the CDR3 is 17 residues. V trimming: 1 base; J trimming: 5 bases; junction bases outside the gene matches: 11.

The V gene is TRBV7-2, the J gene TRBJ1-2, with TRBD1 as a possible D gene (5 bases). The CDR3 loop spans 15 amino acids. Germline CDR1 and CDR2: SGHTA and FQGNSA. Trimming took off 5 bases at V and 1 base at J, with 14 bases between the two ends. The CDR3 reads CASSPWGSDNYGYTF. As DNA, the CDR3 is TGTGCCAGCAGCCCATGGGGCTCTGATAACTATGGCTACACCTTC.

The J gene is TRBJ2-1, the V gene TRBV9; D ambiguous. V was pared by 3 bases and J by 0 bases, with 13 bases between. Germline CDR1 and CDR2: SGDLS and YYNGEE. CDR3 length: 16 amino acids. CDR3 sequence: CASSARFASSYNEQFF. CDR3 DNA: TGTGCCAGCAGCGCAAGATTCGCCAGCTCCTACAATGAGCAGTTCTTC.

The chain has TRBV10-3 and TRBJ2-7; no clear D. Germline-derived CDR1 and CDR2 are ENHRY and SYGVKD. The CDR3 is 14 amino acids. V was trimmed by 0 bases and J by 1 base, leaving 7 bases between them. CDR3 nucleotides: TGTGCCATCAGTGAGTCGAGGAGATCCTACGAGCAGTACTTC. This translates into CAISESRRSYEQYF.

This chain joins TRBV5-1 and TRBJ2-1, with 15 bases fitting TRBD2. The germline CDR1 and CDR2 sequences are SGHRS and YFSETQ. After removal of 3 bases from V and 6 bases from J, the junction contained 7 bases not matched to a gene. The CDR3 extends over 17 amino acids. CDR3 sequence (DNA): TGCGCCAGCAGCTGGACTAGCGGGGGGGCAACACTCAATGAGCAGTTCTTC. This sequence encodes CASSWTSGGATLNEQFF.

V usage is TRBV14 and J usage is TRBJ1-2; the D gene is possibly TRBD1 (6 bases). The V and J ends lost 4 bases and 5 bases respectively, with 17 bases between them. This CDR3 is built from 15 residues. Germline V gene sequence: CDR1 SGHDN, CDR2 FVKESK. The CDR3 DNA follows: TGTGCCAGCAGCCCCCGACAGGACCGCGGGTATGGCTACACCTTC. It specifies CASSPRQDRGYGYTF.

The chain carries TRBV9 and TRBJ2-2; D uncertain. Germline V gene data show CDR1 as SGDLS and CDR2 as YYNGEE. This CDR3 spans 14 amino acids. V lost 3 bases, J lost 0 bases, and 6 bases lay in between. This CDR3 reads CASSGVANTGELFF. Here the CDR3 DNA reads TGTGCCAGCAGCGGAGTAGCGAACACCGGGGAGCTGTTTTTT. The variable domain in full, completed from reference TRBV9 and TRBJ2-2, reads DSGVTQTPKHLITATGQRVTLRCSPRSGDLSVYWYQQSLDQGLQFLIQYYNGEERAKGNILERFSAQQFPDLHSELNLSSLELGDSALYFCASSGVANTGELFFGEGSRLTVL.

Concerning this clone: Additional DNA sequences in this sample encode the identical CDR3. The V gene is TRBV18, the J gene TRBJ2-7; possibly TRBD1 for D (8 bases). Germline-derived CDR1 and CDR2 are KGHSH and LQKENI. Trimming shortened V by 0 bases and J by 4 bases, and 13 bases separated the two germline ends. This CDR3 comprises 15 residues. The CDR3 bases are TGTGCCAGCTCACCACCTGGACAGGGAGGGTACGAGCAGTACTTC. Its translation: CASSPPGQGGYEQYF.

This chain connects TRBV7-9 to TRBJ2-7; TRBD1 might be the D (5 bases). Per germline, CDR1 SEHNR and CDR2 FQNEAQ (reference sequence). Trimming pared 1 base from V and 5 bases from J, leaving 15 bases between. CDR3 length: 15 amino acids. CDR3 in amino acids: CASSLVLSGYDEQYF. The CDR3 DNA reads TGTGCCAGCAGCTTAGTTCTATCAGGGTACGACGAGCAGTACTTC.

The chain carries TRBV5-5 and TRBJ2-3; 7 bases are a match to TRBD2. CDR1 SGHKS and CDR2 YYEKEE come from the germline V gene (reference sequence). CDR3 length equals 15 residues. The J segment lost 0 bases and the V segment lost 4 bases, leaving 5 bases of the junction unmatched. The chain's CDR3 is CASSRTSVSTDTQYF. Here the CDR3 DNA reads TGTGCCAGCAGCCGTACTAGCGTTAGCACAGATACGCAGTATTTT.

V usage is TRBV12-3 or TRBV12-4 and J usage is TRBJ1-2; D is undetermined. Trimming removed 3 bases from V and 5 bases from J, with 10 bases in between. The CDR3 spans 13 residues. CDR3 coding DNA: TGTGCCAGCAGTTTCGACAACCGGTATGGCTACACCTTC. Amino acid sequence: CASSFDNRYGYTF.

This rearrangement joins TRBV25-1 to TRBJ2-7; TRBD2 matches at 11 bases. The CDR3 has 13 residues. CDR1 is MGHDK, CDR2 SYGVNS, per germline. V was pared by 4 bases and J by 4 bases, with 0 bases of the junction left unmatched. The CDR3 coding sequence is TGTGCCAGCAGTGGGACTAGCGGGTACGAGCAGTACTTC. Translated: CASSGTSGYEQYF.

This chain uses TRBV2 with TRBJ2-7, with 9 bases lining up with TRBD2. Looked up from germline, CDR1 is SNHLY and CDR2 is FYNNEI. J was trimmed by 3 bases and V by 4 bases; bases with no gene match: 7. This CDR3 region has 15 residues. CDR3 nucleotide sequence: TGTGCCAGCAGTGGGGCGGGAGGGCGGCTCTACGAGCAGTACTTC. Its translation is CASSGAGGRLYEQYF.

The rearrangement uses TRBV5-4 and TRBJ2-5; TRBD2 matches at 8 bases. The length of the CDR3 is 14 residues. Germline V lookup: CDR1 SGHNT, CDR2 YYREEE (reference sequence). J was trimmed by 5 bases and V by 4 bases; bases with no gene match: 7. CDR3 coding DNA: TGTGCCAGCAGCCCGAGCGGGGGTTTTGAGACCCAGTACTTC. It encodes CASSPSGGFETQYF.

V is TRBV27 and J is TRBJ2-3; D gene unclear. Between the trimmed V and J ends, which lost 6 bases and 0 bases, there was a span of 7 bases. CDR1 and CDR2 (germline): MNHEY, SMNVEV (reference sequence). The CDR3 contains 13 residues. CDR3 residues: CASSLTSTDTQYF. The DNA of the CDR3 is TGTGCCAGCAGCTTAACTAGCACAGATACGCAGTATTTT.

The chain is built from TRBV5-5 and TRBJ2-7; the D gene is possibly TRBD2 (6 bases). The CDR3 sequence is 14 residues long. V was pared by 1 base and J by 7 bases, with 15 bases between. Per the germline V gene, CDR1 is SGHKS and CDR2 is YYEKEE (reference sequence). The chain's CDR3 is CASSLSLALGEQYF. The CDR3 DNA follows: TGTGCCAGCAGCTTGTCGCTAGCGTTGGGGGAGCAGTACTTC.

This clone has only a few counts. The V gene is TRBV21-1, the J gene TRBJ1-1. TRBV21-1 is recorded as a pseudogene. The CDR3 is made up of 19 amino acids. The CDR3 DNA reads as TGTGCCAGCAGCAAAAGATCCCGGGGTTCGGGTAAGGAGAACACTGAAGCTTTCTTT. It is translated as CASSKRSRGSGKENTEAFF.

The chain has TRBV6-5 and TRBJ1-4; possibly TRBD1 for D (6 bases). This CDR3 has 15 residues. Germline CDR1 and CDR2: MNHEY and SVGAGI. V lost 6 bases and J lost 5, with 16 bases in between. The CDR3 loop is CASSWGQTKNEKLFF. The CDR3 DNA is TGTGCCAGCAGCTGGGGACAAACAAAAAATGAAAAACTGTTTTTT.

The V gene is TRBV6-5, the J gene TRBJ1-4; no firm D call. This CDR3 is built from 13 residues. Germline lookup yields CDR1 MNHEY and CDR2 SVGAGI. Trimming took off 11 bases at V and 4 bases at J, with 14 bases between the two ends. This CDR3 is CASVAVYNEKLFF. The CDR3 region has the DNA TGTGCCTCCGTCGCAGTATATAATGAAAAACTGTTTTTT.